This T cell receptor beta chain was profiled in a study of cytomegalovirus exposure and HLA in healthy donors. CDR3 length: 14 amino acids. Germline V gene lookup returns CDR1 SNHLY and CDR2 FYNNEI. V shed 4 bases and J 6 bases; nucleotides not matched to a gene: 5. PCR primers comprised 60 Vbeta and 13 Jbeta primers. Produced via immunoSEQ multiplex PCR; TCRdb's table is partial and in-frame only. The sample lists hundreds of thousands of clones; around four fifths were seen once. The sequence was collected from a woman aged 55 to 70 in good health and CMV-seropositive. This rearrangement joins TRBV2 to TRBJ1-5; 8 bases line up with TRBD1. The material sequenced was PBMCs. In nucleotides, the CDR3 is TGTGCCAGCAGTGCAGGGGGCAGTTTTCAGCCCCAGCATTTT. Protein product: CASSAGGSFQPQHF.